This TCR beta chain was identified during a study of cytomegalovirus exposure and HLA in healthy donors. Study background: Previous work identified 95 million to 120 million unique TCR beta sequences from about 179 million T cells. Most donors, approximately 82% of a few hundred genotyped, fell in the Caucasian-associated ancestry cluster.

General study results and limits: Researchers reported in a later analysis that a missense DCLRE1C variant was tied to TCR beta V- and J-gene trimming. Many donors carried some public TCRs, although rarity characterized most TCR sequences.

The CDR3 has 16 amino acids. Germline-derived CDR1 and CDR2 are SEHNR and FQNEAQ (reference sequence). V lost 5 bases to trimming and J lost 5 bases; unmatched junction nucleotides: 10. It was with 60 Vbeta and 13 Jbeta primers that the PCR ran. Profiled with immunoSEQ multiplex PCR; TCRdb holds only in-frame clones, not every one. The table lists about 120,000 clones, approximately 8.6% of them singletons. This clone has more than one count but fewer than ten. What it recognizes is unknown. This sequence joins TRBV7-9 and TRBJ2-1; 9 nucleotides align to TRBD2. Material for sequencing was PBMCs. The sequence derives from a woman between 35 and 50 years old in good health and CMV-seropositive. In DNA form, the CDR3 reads TGTGCCAGCAGCCCGCCCTGGGCGGGGGGGAACAATGAGCAGTTCTTC. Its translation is CASSPPWAGGNNEQFF.